The 15 T cell receptor beta chains listed next were all sequenced from one sample in a study of Ad26.COV2.S vaccination and SARS-CoV-2 variants. Generated by immunoSEQ multiplex PCR, the TCRdb table keeps only in-frame clones and is missing some. In the table there are 300,000 to 400,000 clones, around nine tenths of which are singletons. Treatment in this sample: roughly 18 received Ad26.COV2.S at low or high dose, single or two shots; 5 received placebo; per-sample allocation not given. Sampling took place 63 days after the first vaccine or placebo injection. The sequences come from peripheral blood, collected in a trial of Ad26.COV2.S vaccine versus placebo. Receptors were obtained from a person aged 18-65 years who received the Ad26.COV2.S COVID-19 vaccine or a placebo.

This clone was seen a single time. This chain joins TRBV30 and TRBJ1-4, with D unclear. Trimming took 3 bases from V and 4 from J, leaving 15 bases between them. CDR1 and CDR2 from the germline V gene are GTSNPN and SVGIG (reference sequence). The CDR3 totals 15 residues. CDR3 DNA: TGTGCCTGGAGGACCTTGACGGGTCTTAATGAAAAACTGTTTTTT. It is translated as CAWRTLTGLNEKLFF.

The chain couples TRBV6-5 to TRBJ1-5; maybe TRBD1 (5 bases). CDR3 length: 13 residues. With 6 bases removed from V and 6 bases from J, the gap between germline ends came to 12 bases. Germline V gene data show CDR1 as MNHEY and CDR2 as SVGAGI. In DNA form, the CDR3 reads TGTGCCAGCAGCCCCCAGGGTTTTCAGCCCCAGCATTTT. Encoded protein: CASSPQGFQPQHF.

This clone appeared once. The chain employs TRBV4-1 and TRBJ1-1; tentatively, D is TRBD1 (6 bases). V gave up 0 bases and J gave up 10 bases, with 18 bases separating them. The CDR3 sequence is 15 residues long. Germline V CDR1 and CDR2: MGHRA, YSYEKL. CDR3 nucleotides: TGCGCCAGCAGCCAAGATCTGGGGGGGGCGAGAGGAGCTTTCTTT. Amino acid sequence: CASSQDLGGARGAFF.

The chain has TRBV28 and TRBJ2-7; D possibly corresponds to TRBD1 (6 bases). The germline V gene has CDR1 MDHEN and CDR2 SYDVKM. V lost 6 bases to trimming and J lost 6 bases, with 15 bases between them. This CDR3 is 13 amino acids long. The CDR3 DNA is TGTGCCAGCAGACACTCCGCAGGGGCCGAGCAGTACTTC. Translated, it gives CASRHSAGAEQYF.

This chain joins TRBV13 and TRBJ2-2; D is ambiguous. Germline-derived CDR1 and CDR2 are PRHDT and FYEKMQ (reference sequence). The length of the CDR3 is 12 residues. V lost 5 bases, J lost 8 bases, and 9 bases lay in between. The CDR3 sequence: CASSETRGELFF. CDR3 nucleotide sequence: TGTGCCAGCAGCGAGACACGTGGGGAGCTGTTTTTT.

The V gene is TRBV5-1, the J gene TRBJ2-1, with 10 bases that match TRBD1. Germline V gene data show CDR1 as SGHRS and CDR2 as YFSETQ. The J segment lost 9 bases and the V segment lost 2 bases, leaving 14 bases of the junction unmatched. The CDR3 totals 17 residues. The CDR3 region is CASSLDPGDRGLGEQFF. As DNA, the CDR3 is TGCGCCAGCAGCTTAGACCCGGGGGACAGGGGTCTGGGTGAGCAGTTCTTC. The full variable domain, rest sourced from reference TRBV5-1 and TRBJ2-1, is KAGVTQTPRYLIKTRGQQVTLSCSPISGHRSVSWYQQTPGQGLQFLFEYFSETQRNKGNFPGRFSGRQFSNSRSEMNVSTLELGDSALYLCASSLDPGDRGLGEQFFGPGTRLTVL.

The chain is built from TRBV10-3 and TRBJ1-1; 10 bases are a match to TRBD1. Germline CDR1 ENHRY, CDR2 SYGVKD. The CDR3 totals 16 residues. V lost 4 bases, J lost 3 bases, and 8 bases stayed unmatched. Here the CDR3 reads CAISGRTGGVDTEAFF. The CDR3 bases are TGTGCCATCAGTGGGAGGACAGGGGGGGTGGACACTGAAGCTTTCTTT.

With respect to this clone: Other nucleotide sequences from this sample produce the same CDR3. The chain carries TRBV5-1 and TRBJ2-3; 7 bases are shared with TRBD1. Germline CDR1 is SGHRS and CDR2 is YFSETQ. The CDR3 has 14 amino acids. V shed 5 bases, J shed 0 bases, and the junction held 3 bases outside the gene matches. CDR3 loop: CASSRDRSTDTQYF. In nucleotides, the CDR3 is TGCGCCAGCAGTAGGGACAGAAGCACAGATACGCAGTATTTT.

The chain is built from TRBV5-1 and TRBJ1-6; 12 bases are a match to TRBD1. The CDR3 totals 15 residues. Germline CDR1 and CDR2: SGHRS and YFSETQ. J was trimmed by 9 bases and V by 5 bases; bases with no gene match: 6. In nucleotides, the CDR3 is TGCGCCAGCAGAGCCGGGACAGGGGGCTTTTCACCCCTCCACTTT. Amino acid sequence: CASRAGTGGFSPLHF.

This chain links TRBV27 with TRBJ1-3; the D gene is possibly TRBD1 (5 bases). Between the trimmed V and J ends, which lost 6 bases and 7 bases, there was a span of 13 bases. Germline V gene data show CDR1 as MNHEY and CDR2 as SMNVEV (reference sequence). The CDR3 is made up of 13 amino acids. Here the CDR3 reads CASSPPGMNTIYF. DNA for the CDR3: TGTGCCAGCAGCCCGCCAGGGATGAACACCATATATTTT.

Many counts were recorded for this clone. Here the CDR3 DNA reads TGTGCCAGCAGCGAGATACGGGGCACAGATACGCAGTATTTT. Its translation is CASSEIRGTDTQYF. The chain employs TRBV6-5 and TRBJ2-3; D gene unclear. This CDR3 contains 14 residues. Germline V lookup: CDR1 MNHEY, CDR2 SVGAGI. Trimming removed 6 bases from V and 1 base from J, with 11 bases in between.

The chain is built from TRBV7-2 and TRBJ2-2; 8 nucleotides align to TRBD1. Germline lookup yields CDR1 SGHTA and CDR2 FQGNSA. The CDR3 runs to 17 residues. With V trimmed by 1 base and J by 6 bases, 10 bases remained unmatched. CDR3 amino acids: CASSLVKIGTGPGELFF. Written as DNA, the CDR3 is TGTGCCAGCAGCTTAGTGAAGATCGGGACAGGCCCCGGGGAGCTGTTTTTT.

This clone was found once. The V and J genes are TRBV2 and TRBJ2-3; the D is unclear. V dropped 7 bases and J dropped 3 bases, with 5 bases sitting between them. This CDR3 comprises 11 residues. Germline loops: CDR1 SNHLY, CDR2 FYNNEI. The CDR3 region has the DNA TGTGCCAGCATTAGGACAGATACGCAGTATTTT. Translation gives CASIRTDTQYF.

The chain employs TRBV11-2 and TRBJ2-7; 8 bases line up with TRBD2. The CDR3 extends over 16 amino acids. Germline V gene sequence: CDR1 SGHAT, CDR2 FQNNGV. J was trimmed by 1 base and V by 2 bases; bases with no gene match: 7. The CDR3 reads CASSLSAGDDSYEQYF. CDR3 nucleotides: TGTGCCAGCAGCTTATCAGCGGGAGATGATTCCTACGAGCAGTACTTC.

This chain joins TRBV3-1 (or the pseudogene TRBV3-2) and TRBJ2-1; 9 bases line up with TRBD1. The CDR3 runs 15 residues. The ends lost 3 bases at V and 3 bases at J; junction bases unmatched: 3. CDR1 and CDR2 (germline): LGHDT, YNNKEL (reference sequence). For the CDR3, the DNA is TGTGCCAGCAGCCAGGACAGGGGATTCTACAATGAGCAGTTCTTC. Translation: CASSQDRGFYNEQFF.